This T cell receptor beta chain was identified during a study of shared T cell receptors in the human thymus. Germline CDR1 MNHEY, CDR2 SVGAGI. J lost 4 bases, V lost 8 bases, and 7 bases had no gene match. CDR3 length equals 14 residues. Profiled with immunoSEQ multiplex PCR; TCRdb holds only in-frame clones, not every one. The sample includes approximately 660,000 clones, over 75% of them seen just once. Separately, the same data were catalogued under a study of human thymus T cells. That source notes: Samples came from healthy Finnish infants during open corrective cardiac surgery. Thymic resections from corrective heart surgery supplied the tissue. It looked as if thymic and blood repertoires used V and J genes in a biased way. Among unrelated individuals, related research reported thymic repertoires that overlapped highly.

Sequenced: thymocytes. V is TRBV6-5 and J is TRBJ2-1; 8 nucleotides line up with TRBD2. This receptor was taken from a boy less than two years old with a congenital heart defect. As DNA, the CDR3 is TGTGCCAGCGGGCCACGGGGGGGTTACAATGAGCAGTTCTTC. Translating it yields CASGPRGGYNEQFF.